This T cell receptor (beta chain) is from a study of blood T cell repertoires in COVID-19. Overall study: The United States, Italy and Spain provided the acute and convalescent COVID-19 samples. T cells, B-cell-depleted T cells, or PBMCs provided the cDNA or gDNA that served as material.

Sequencing was performed with immunoSEQ multiplex PCR; in TCRdb, only in-frame clones are kept and a portion is missing. The sample consists of about 220,000 clones, about 87% of them appearing once. Looked up from germline, CDR1 is MNHEY and CDR2 is SVGAGI. V was trimmed by 2 bases and J by 0 bases, leaving 6 bases between them. The CDR3 extends over 14 amino acids. Those who participated ranged in age from roughly 18 to 89 years and resided in roughly 26 US areas. Sequencing input: PBMCs or T cells enriched from blood (not recorded which). This clonotype was obtained from a woman in her thirties or forties with acute COVID-19. The gene calls are TRBV6-5 and TRBJ2-3; a weak D match, TRBD2 (5 bases). This chain's CDR3 is CASSYRGSTDTQYF. The CDR3 DNA follows: TGTGCCAGCAGTTACCGGGGAAGCACAGATACGCAGTATTTT.